These 6 T cell receptor beta chains came from one sample sequenced in a study. Using its own MiXCR run on the 5' RACE reads, TCRdb lists one record per CDR3 protein. The sample yields 35,000 to 50,000 distinct CDR3 sequences, around 30% seen once. Specimen: tumor-infiltrating memory CD4+ T cells sorted from the breast tumor. Noted subset: memory CD4+ T cells, CD4+CD45RO+CD25-. The receptor set was obtained from a female donor with breast cancer.

This clonotype was counted ten times or more. The chain uses TRBV9 and TRBJ2-7; tentative D call: TRBD1 (7 bases). Germline values: CDR1 SGDLS, CDR2 YYNGEE. The CDR3 is made up of 14 amino acids. V gave up 0 bases and J gave up 3 bases, with 10 bases separating them. Here the CDR3 reads CASSVAQGGYEQYF. In DNA, the CDR3 is TGTGCCAGCAGCGTAGCCCAGGGGGGCTACGAGCAGTACTTC.

In regard to this clonotype: This could be a read error, since a much larger clone is one nucleotide away. The rearrangement joins TRBV20-1 to TRBJ2-1; D perhaps matches TRBD2 (5 bases). Trimming pared 0 bases from V and 9 bases from J, leaving 15 bases between. CDR3 length: 14 residues. The germline V gene encodes CDR1 DFQATT and CDR2 SNEGSKA (reference sequence). The CDR3 nucleotides are TGCAGTGCTAGAGAGGTCTTCACGGGAACTGAGCAGTTCTTC. Its protein is CSAREVFTGTEQFF.

The chain is built from TRBV7-2 and TRBJ2-7; D perhaps matches TRBD2 (5 bases). This CDR3 region has 12 residues. V was clipped by 5 bases and J by 6 bases, with 11 bases between them. The V gene's germline CDR1 is SGHTA and CDR2 FQGNSA. CDR3 DNA: TGTGCCAGCAGCCCCCCGGGGTCCGAGCAGTACTTC. Protein product: CASSPPGSEQYF.

This clonotype came up a few times. The CDR3 sequence is CASSKDREETQYF. The CDR3 nucleotides read TGTGCCAGCAGTAAGGACAGGGAAGAGACCCAGTACTTC. The V gene is TRBV6-1, the J gene TRBJ2-5, with TRBD1 matching 8 bases. The CDR3 extends over 13 amino acids. The junction had 2 bases not matched to a gene; V was cut back by 5 bases and J by 3 bases. The germline V gene encodes CDR1 MNHNS and CDR2 SASEGT.

This chain links TRBV7-6 with TRBJ1-5, with 7 bases aligning to TRBD1. V lost 5 bases, J lost 7 bases, and 11 bases stayed unmatched. CDR3 length: 15 amino acids. Per the germline V gene, CDR1 is SGHVS and CDR2 is FNYEAQ. The CDR3 here is CASSKGEGAWQPQHF. CDR3 coding DNA: TGTGCCAGCAGCAAAGGAGAGGGGGCTTGGCAGCCCCAGCATTTT. Complete variable domain (other parts from reference TRBV7-6 and TRBJ1-5): GAGVSQSPRYKVTKRGQDVALRCDPISGHVSLYWYRQALGQGPEFLTYFNYEAQQDKSGLPNDRFSAERPEGSISTLTIQRTEQRDSAMYRCASSKGEGAWQPQHFGDGTRLSIL.

This clonotype was seen more than once but under ten times. The V call is TRBV5-1, the J call TRBJ1-2, with unresolved D. The V and J ends lost 2 bases and 8 bases respectively, with 16 bases between them. The CDR3 totals 14 residues. CDR1 is SGHRS, CDR2 YFSETQ, per germline. CDR3 protein: CASSFNLRISGYTF. The CDR3 DNA follows: TGCGCCAGCAGCTTTAATCTCCGAATAAGCGGCTACACCTTC.